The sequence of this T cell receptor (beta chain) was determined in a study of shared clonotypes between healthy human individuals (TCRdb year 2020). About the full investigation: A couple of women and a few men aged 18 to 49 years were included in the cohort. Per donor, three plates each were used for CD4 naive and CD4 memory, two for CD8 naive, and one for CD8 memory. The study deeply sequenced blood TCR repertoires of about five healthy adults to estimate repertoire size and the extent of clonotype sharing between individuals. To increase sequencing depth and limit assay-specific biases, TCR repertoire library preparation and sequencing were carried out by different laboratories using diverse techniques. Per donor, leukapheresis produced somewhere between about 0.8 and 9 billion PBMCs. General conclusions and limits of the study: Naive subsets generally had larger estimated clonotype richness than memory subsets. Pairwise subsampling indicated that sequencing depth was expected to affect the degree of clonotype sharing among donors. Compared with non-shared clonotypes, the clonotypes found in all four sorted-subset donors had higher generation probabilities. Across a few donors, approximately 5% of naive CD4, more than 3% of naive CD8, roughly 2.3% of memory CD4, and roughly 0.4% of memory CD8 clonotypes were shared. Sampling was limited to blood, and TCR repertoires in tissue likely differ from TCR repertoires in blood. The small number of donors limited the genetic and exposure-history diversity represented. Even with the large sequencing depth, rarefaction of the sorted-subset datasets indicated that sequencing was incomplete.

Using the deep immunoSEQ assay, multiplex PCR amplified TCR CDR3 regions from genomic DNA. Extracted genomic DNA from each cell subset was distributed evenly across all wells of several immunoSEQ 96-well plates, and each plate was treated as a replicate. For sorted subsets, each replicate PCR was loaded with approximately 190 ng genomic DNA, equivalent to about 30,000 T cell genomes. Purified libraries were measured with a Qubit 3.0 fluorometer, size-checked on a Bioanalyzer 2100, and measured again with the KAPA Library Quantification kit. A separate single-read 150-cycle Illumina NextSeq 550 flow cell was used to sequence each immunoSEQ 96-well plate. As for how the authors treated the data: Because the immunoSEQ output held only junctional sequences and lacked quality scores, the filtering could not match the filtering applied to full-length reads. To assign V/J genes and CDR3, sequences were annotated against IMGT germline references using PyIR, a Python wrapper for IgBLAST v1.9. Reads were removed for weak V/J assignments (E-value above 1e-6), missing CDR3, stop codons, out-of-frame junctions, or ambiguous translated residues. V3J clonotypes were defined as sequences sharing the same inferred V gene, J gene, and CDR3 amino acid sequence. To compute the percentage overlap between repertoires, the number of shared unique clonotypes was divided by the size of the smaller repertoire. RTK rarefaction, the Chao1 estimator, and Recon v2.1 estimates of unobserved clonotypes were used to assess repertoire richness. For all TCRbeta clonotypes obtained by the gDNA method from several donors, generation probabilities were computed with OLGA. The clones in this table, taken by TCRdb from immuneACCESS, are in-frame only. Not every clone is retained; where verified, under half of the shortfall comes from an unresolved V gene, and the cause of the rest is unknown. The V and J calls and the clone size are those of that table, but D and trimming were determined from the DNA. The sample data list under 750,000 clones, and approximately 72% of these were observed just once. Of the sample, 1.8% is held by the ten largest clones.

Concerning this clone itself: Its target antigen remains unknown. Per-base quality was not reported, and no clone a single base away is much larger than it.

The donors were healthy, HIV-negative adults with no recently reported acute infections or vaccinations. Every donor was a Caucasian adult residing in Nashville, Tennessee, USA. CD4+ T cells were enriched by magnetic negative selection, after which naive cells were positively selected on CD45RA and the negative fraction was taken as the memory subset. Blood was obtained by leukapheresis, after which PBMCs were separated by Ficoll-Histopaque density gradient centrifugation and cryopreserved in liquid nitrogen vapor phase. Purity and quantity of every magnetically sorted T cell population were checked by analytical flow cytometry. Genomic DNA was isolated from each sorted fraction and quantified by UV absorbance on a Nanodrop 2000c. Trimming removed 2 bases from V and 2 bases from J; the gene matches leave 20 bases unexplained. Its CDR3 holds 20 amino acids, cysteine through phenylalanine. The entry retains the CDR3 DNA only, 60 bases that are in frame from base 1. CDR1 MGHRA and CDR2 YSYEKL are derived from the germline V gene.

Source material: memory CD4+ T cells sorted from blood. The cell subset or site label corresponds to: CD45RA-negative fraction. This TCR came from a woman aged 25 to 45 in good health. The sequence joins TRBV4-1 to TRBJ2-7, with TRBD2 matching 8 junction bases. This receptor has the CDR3 CASSQRSGTRPPLRPYEQYF. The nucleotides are TGCGCCAGCAGCCAACGGTCCGGGACTAGGCCACCCCTTAGACCCTACGAGCAGTACTTC.